One TCR beta chain is described in this entry. PCR was performed using 60 Vbeta and 13 Jbeta primers. The protocol was immunoSEQ multiplex PCR, while the TCRdb copy is restricted to in-frame clones and leaves out a portion. The table lists approximately 210,000 clones, about 80% of them singletons. The record originates from a study of cytomegalovirus exposure and HLA in healthy donors. The sequenced sample was PBMCs. This clonotype was sampled from a male donor in good health and CMV-seronegative.

The CDR3 loop is CASSPHGAGGLYNEQFF. The CDR3 DNA reads as TGTGCCAGCAGCCCCCATGGGGCGGGGGGACTTTACAATGAGCAGTTCTTC. The rearrangement joins TRBV9 to TRBJ2-1; the match to TRBD2 covers 8 bases. The CDR3 is 17 residues long. J was trimmed by 4 bases and V by 4 bases; bases with no gene match: 13. The germline V gene encodes CDR1 SGDLS and CDR2 YYNGEE.